The 14 T cell receptor beta chains listed next were all sequenced from one sample in a study of radiotherapy plus CTLA-4 blockade in lung cancer. Some clones are missing from TCRdb's copy, which holds only in-frame ones; the method was immunoSEQ multiplex PCR. The repertoire holds 110,000 or so clones, about four fifths seen once, with about 5.2% in the top ten. The starting material was peripheral blood, obtained from a patient treated with radiotherapy plus ipilimumab. These receptors were taken from a human donor with non-small cell lung cancer who had a partial response to radiotherapy plus ipilimumab.

In this sample, this clone turned up a few times. V usage is TRBV5-1 and J usage is TRBJ2-1; TRBD2 matches 16 bases. Germline-derived CDR1 and CDR2 are SGHRS and YFSETQ. The V gene end was trimmed by 3 bases and the J gene end by 0 bases; junction bases not matched to a gene: 6. The CDR3 consists of 19 residues. CDR3 region: CASSYQGLAGGPSYNEQFF. The CDR3 DNA is TGCGCCAGCAGCTATCAGGGACTAGCGGGAGGGCCCTCCTACAATGAGCAGTTCTTC.

V gene TRBV7-2 combines with J gene TRBJ2-3; no reliable D call. The V gene's germline CDR1 is SGHTA and CDR2 FQGNSA. The CDR3 length is 15 residues. The V end lost 3 bases, the J end lost 3 bases, and 13 bases lay between the germline ends. The CDR3 is CASSFPREVTDTQYF. The CDR3 nucleotides are TGTGCCAGCAGCTTTCCCCGCGAAGTTACAGATACGCAGTATTTT.

The rearrangement uses TRBV6-1 and TRBJ1-3, with D tentatively TRBD1 (5 bases). Trimming removed 9 bases from V and 0 bases from J, with 12 bases in between. Germline values: CDR1 MNHNS, CDR2 SASEGT. The CDR3 length is 14 residues. The CDR3 sequence: CASSDSFSGNTIYF. The CDR3 DNA is TGTGCCAGTTCAGACAGTTTCTCTGGAAACACCATATATTTT.

This clone came up once. This sequence joins TRBV5-1 and TRBJ1-4, with TRBD1 identical over 8 bases. The CDR3 has 14 amino acids. The trim removed 4 bases at V and 7 bases at J, leaving 6 bases unmatched. CDR1 and CDR2 from the germline V gene are SGHRS and YFSETQ. CDR3: CASSPRGQGEKLFF. In DNA form, the CDR3 reads TGCGCCAGCAGCCCCAGGGGGCAGGGTGAAAAACTGTTTTTT.

This clone turned up a few times. The rearrangement joins TRBV28 to TRBJ1-4; D ambiguous. Trimming took off 1 base at V and 5 bases at J, with 14 bases between the two ends. The CDR3 is 16 amino acids. Germline V gene data show CDR1 as MDHEN and CDR2 as SYDVKM. CDR3 DNA sequence: TGTGCCAGCAGTTTATCGGGCGGACTAGTGAATGAAAAACTGTTTTTT. Residues: CASSLSGGLVNEKLFF.

The chain combines TRBV10-3 with TRBJ1-2; tentative D call: TRBD1 (6 bases). The CDR3 runs 17 residues. V was trimmed by 5 bases and J by 6 bases, leaving 25 bases between them. Germline V lookup: CDR1 ENHRY, CDR2 SYGVKD. CDR3 DNA: TGTGCCATCAGTTCTTGGGACCTCAGGGGCGAAAGCCATGGCTACACCTTC. It is translated as CAISSWDLRGESHGYTF.

This chain links TRBV5-1 with TRBJ1-1, with unresolved D. Germline lookup yields CDR1 SGHRS and CDR2 YFSETQ. This CDR3 has 13 amino acids. V dropped 0 bases and J dropped 6 bases, with 9 bases sitting between them. CDR3 amino acids: CASSLASGAEAFF. The CDR3 nucleotides read TGCGCCAGCAGCTTGGCGTCCGGGGCTGAAGCTTTCTTT.

The chain carries TRBV18 and TRBJ2-5, with a tentative D call TRBD2 (6 bases). The germline CDR1 and CDR2 sequences are KGHSH and LQKENI. The V end was cut by 4 bases, the J end by 0 bases, with 9 bases between. The CDR3 is 14 amino acids. CDR3 residues: CASSLLADQETQYF. The CDR3 region has the DNA TGTGCCAGCTCACTACTAGCAGACCAAGAGACCCAGTACTTC.

This chain links TRBV14 with TRBJ2-5; the match to TRBD1 covers 7 bases. In germline, CDR1 is SGHDN, CDR2 FVKESK. This CDR3 is 16 amino acids long. After removal of 5 bases from V and 6 bases from J, the junction contained 15 bases not matched to a gene. CDR3 protein: CASSERQGRRLKTQYF. The CDR3 nucleotides are TGTGCCAGCAGCGAGAGACAGGGCAGGCGATTGAAGACCCAGTACTTC. The whole variable domain, remainder taken from reference TRBV14 and TRBJ2-5, is EAGVTQFPSHSVIEKGQTVTLRCDPISGHDNLYWYRRVMGKEIKFLLHFVKESKQDESGMPNNRFLAERTGGTYSTLKVQPAELEDSGVYFCASSERQGRRLKTQYFGPGTRLLVL.

J is TRBJ1-3 and V is TRBV29-1, with no clear D. The germline V gene encodes CDR1 SQVTM and CDR2 ANQGSEA. This CDR3 has 13 amino acids. V was clipped by 7 bases and J by 1 base, with 11 bases between them. The CDR3 DNA sequence: TGCAGCGCCGATACACTATCTGGAAACACCATATATTTT. Its translation: CSADTLSGNTIYF.

About this clone: The sample carries other DNA sequences with the same CDR3. This chain joins TRBV6-1 and TRBJ2-5; the match to TRBD1 covers 8 bases. The CDR3 spans 14 residues. Per germline, CDR1 MNHNS and CDR2 SASEGT. With V trimmed by 8 bases and J by 2 bases, 7 bases remained unmatched. CDR3 nucleotide sequence: TGTGCCAGCCTGGGCAGGGGGCTTCAAGAGACCCAGTACTTC. Amino acids: CASLGRGLQETQYF.

The chain employs TRBV19 and TRBJ2-3; 8 bases map to TRBD2. Trimming cost V 6 bases and J 6 bases; bases outside gene matches: 5. The CDR3 spans 13 residues. Germline V lookup: CDR1 LNHDA, CDR2 SQIVND (reference sequence). In nucleotides, the CDR3 is TGTGCCAGTAGGACGGGAGGGACGGATACGCAGTATTTT. Its protein is CASRTGGTDTQYF.

The chain has TRBV7-8 and TRBJ2-1, with 12 positions matching TRBD2. The CDR3 length is 15 residues. The germline V gene encodes CDR1 SGHVS and CDR2 FQNEAQ. Trimming cost V 5 bases and J 9 bases; bases outside gene matches: 8. The CDR3 loop is CASSPRLAGEVEQFF. The CDR3 nucleotides are TGTGCCAGCAGCCCTCGACTAGCGGGAGAGGTTGAGCAGTTCTTC.

The chain carries TRBV10-3 and TRBJ1-1; weak D call: TRBD1 (6 bases). Germline V gives CDR1 ENHRY, CDR2 SYGVKD. CDR3 length: 14 amino acids. Trimming removed 10 bases at V and 2 bases at J, with 17 bases between. CDR3 nucleotides: TGTGCCACCCTCGGGGGGCTCGGAAACACTGAAGCTTTCTTT. It encodes CATLGGLGNTEAFF.